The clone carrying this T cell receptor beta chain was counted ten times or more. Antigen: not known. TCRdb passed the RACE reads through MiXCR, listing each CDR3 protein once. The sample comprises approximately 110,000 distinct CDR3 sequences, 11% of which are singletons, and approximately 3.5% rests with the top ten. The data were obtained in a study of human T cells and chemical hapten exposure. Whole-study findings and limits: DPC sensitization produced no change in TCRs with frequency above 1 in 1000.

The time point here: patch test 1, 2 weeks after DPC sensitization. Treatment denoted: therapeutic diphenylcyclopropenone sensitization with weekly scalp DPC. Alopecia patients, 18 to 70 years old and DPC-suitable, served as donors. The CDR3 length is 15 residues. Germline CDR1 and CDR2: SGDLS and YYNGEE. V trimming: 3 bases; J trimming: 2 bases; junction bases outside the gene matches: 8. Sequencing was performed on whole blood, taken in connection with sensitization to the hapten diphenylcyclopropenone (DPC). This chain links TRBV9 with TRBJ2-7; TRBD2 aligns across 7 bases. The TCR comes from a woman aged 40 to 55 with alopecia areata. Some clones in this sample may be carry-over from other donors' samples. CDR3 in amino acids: CASSEGRAAPYEQYF. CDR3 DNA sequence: TGTGCCAGCAGCGAGGGGAGGGCGGCACCCTACGAGCAGTACTTC.